The 32 T cell receptor beta chains given below trace back to one sample, sequenced in a study of cytomegalovirus exposure and HLA in healthy donors. PCR primers comprised 60 Vbeta and 13 Jbeta primers. TCRdb's copy holds only in-frame clones and misses some; the assay was immunoSEQ multiplex PCR. The table has approximately 84,000 clones, 60% to 80% seen once; the top ten hold approximately 2.3%. The material sequenced was PBMCs. The receptor source for this set is a man in his forties or fifties in good health and CMV-seronegative.

The gene calls are TRBV5-1 and TRBJ1-2; D is perhaps TRBD1 (6 bases). V was shortened by 7 bases and J by 0 bases, with 16 bases between the two germline ends. CDR1 is SGHRS and CDR2 is YFSETQ in the germline V gene. The CDR3 is 15 residues long. The CDR3 here is CASRTEILANYGYTF. The DNA of the CDR3 is TGCGCCAGCCGGACAGAGATACTAGCTAACTATGGCTACACCTTC.

The chain combines TRBV13 with TRBJ1-2; 7 nucleotides match TRBD1. Germline loops: CDR1 PRHDT, CDR2 FYEKMQ (reference sequence). With V trimmed by 0 bases and J by 5 bases, 9 bases remained unmatched. This CDR3 is built from 16 residues. CDR3 DNA: TGTGCCAGCAGCTTAGGTGTTGGGGACAGCTCATATGGCTACACCTTC. It is translated as CASSLGVGDSSYGYTF.

The chain links TRBV25-1 to TRBJ1-1; 7 bases align to TRBD1. Germline loops: CDR1 MGHDK, CDR2 SYGVNS. The CDR3 spans 13 residues. Trimming took 2 bases from V and 7 from J; bases not matched to a gene: 4. The CDR3 region is CASSEPGQSEAFF. For the CDR3, the DNA is TGTGCCAGCAGTGAACCGGGACAGAGTGAAGCTTTCTTT.

This chain uses TRBV29-1 with TRBJ2-1, with TRBD2 as a possible D gene (6 bases). Germline V lookup: CDR1 SQVTM, CDR2 ANQGSEA. V was trimmed by 8 bases and J by 3 bases, leaving 14 bases between them. The CDR3 runs to 13 residues. The DNA for the CDR3 is TGCAGCACTAACTCCGGGGGCTACAATGAGCAGTTCTTC. It encodes CSTNSGGYNEQFF.

V usage is TRBV10-3 and J usage is TRBJ1-1; no firm D call. The V end lost 3 bases, the J end lost 1 base, and 6 bases lay between the germline ends. The germline CDR1 and CDR2 sequences are ENHRY and SYGVKD. The CDR3 extends over 13 amino acids. CDR3 in DNA: TGTGCCATCAGTGAAACATCGAACACTGAAGCTTTCTTT. This encodes CAISETSNTEAFF.

The CDR3: CASSLLNRRGTRSGNTIYF. In DNA form, the CDR3 reads TGTGCCAGCAGCCTCCTGAATCGAAGGGGAACTCGCTCTGGAAACACCATATATTTT. The chain links TRBV28 to TRBJ1-3, with D possibly TRBD1 on 5 matching bases. The CDR3 loop spans 19 amino acids. Germline V gene lookup returns CDR1 MDHEN and CDR2 SYDVKM. The V gene lost 6 bases and the J gene lost 0 bases, with 24 bases spanning the gap. The entire variable domain, with the rest obtained from reference TRBV28 and TRBJ1-3, is as follows: DVKVTQSSRYLVKRTGEKVFLECVQDMDHENMFWYRQDPGLGLRLIYFSYDVKMKEKGDIPEGYSVSREKKERFSLILESASTNQTSMYLCASSLLNRRGTRSGNTIYFGEGSWLTVV.

This clone was recorded only once. CDR3: CASSLGTGQTKNIQYF. The CDR3, as DNA: TGTGCCAGCAGCTTAGGTACAGGGCAGACCAAAAACATTCAGTACTTC. The chain employs TRBV7-8 and TRBJ2-4; weak D call: TRBD1 (6 bases). Trimming removed 1 base at V and 2 bases at J, with 12 bases between. The V gene's germline CDR1 is SGHVS and CDR2 FQNEAQ. The CDR3 consists of 16 residues.

This clone was counted a few times. The CDR3 sequence: CASSKNRVDTEAFF. The CDR3 bases are TGCGCCAGCAGTAAGAACAGGGTTGACACTGAAGCTTTCTTT. The rearrangement uses TRBV10-2 and TRBJ1-1, with D tentatively TRBD1 (6 bases). Germline CDR1 is WSHSY and CDR2 is SAAADI. V lost 5 bases and J 3 bases, leaving 13 bases between the germline ends. The CDR3 runs to 14 residues.

The CDR3 nucleotides are TGTGCCAGCAGCTCCCAACAGGGGGGGTTAGGTAGCGAGCAGTTCTTC. Its translation is CASSSQQGGLGSEQFF. The chain employs TRBV11-3 and TRBJ2-1, with a possible D match to TRBD1 (8 bases). Germline lookup yields CDR1 SGHNT and CDR2 YENEEA. Trimming pared 4 bases from V and 10 bases from J, leaving 23 bases between. CDR3 length equals 16 residues.

The chain joins TRBV15 to TRBJ1-4, with D possibly matching TRBD1 (6 bases). V lost 5 bases to trimming and J lost 4 bases, with 14 bases between them. Germline CDR1 and CDR2: LNHNV and YYDKDF (reference sequence). The CDR3 sequence is 15 residues long. CDR3 coding DNA: TGTGCCACCAGCGCACGGGACACCCGTAATGAAAAACTGTTTTTT. Protein sequence: CATSARDTRNEKLFF.

This clone turned up a few times. The chain carries TRBV4-2 and TRBJ1-1, with 8 bases that match TRBD1. The V gene end was trimmed by 1 base and the J gene end by 1 base; junction bases not matched to a gene: 2. This CDR3 is 15 amino acids long. The germline V gene encodes CDR1 LGHNA and CDR2 YNFKEQ. As DNA, the CDR3 is TGTGCCAGCAGCCAAGGTGGGACAGGGAACACTGAAGCTTTCTTT. Its protein product is CASSQGGTGNTEAFF.

J is TRBJ2-7 and V is TRBV30; D is possibly TRBD1 (8 bases). The germline gives CDR1 GTSNPN, CDR2 SVGIG (reference sequence). The CDR3 consists of 14 residues. V shed 1 base and J shed 4 bases, with 14 bases lying between them. CDR3 sequence reads: CAWSDRGGPYEQYF. In nucleotides, the CDR3 is TGTGCCTGGAGTGACAGGGGGGGACCTTACGAGCAGTACTTC.

CDR3 DNA: TGTGCCAGCAGCTCAAGTAAGGTGGGCTGGGGCACCCAAGAGACCCAGTACTTC. Translated: CASSSSKVGWGTQETQYF. The V gene is TRBV7-9, the J gene TRBJ2-5; D perhaps matches TRBD1 (5 bases). Per germline, CDR1 SEHNR and CDR2 FQNEAQ (reference sequence). V gave up 4 bases and J gave up 1 base, with 22 bases separating them. This CDR3 is 18 amino acids long.

DNA for the CDR3: TGTGCCATTAATAGCGTTGAAACAGATACGCAGTATTTT. Translated, it gives CAINSVETDTQYF. The V and J genes are TRBV10-3 and TRBJ2-3, with D maybe TRBD2 (5 bases). The CDR3 loop spans 13 amino acids. Trimming left V 9 bases short and J 3 bases short, with 13 bases between. Germline V gene data show CDR1 as ENHRY and CDR2 as SYGVKD.

The V call is TRBV18, the J call TRBJ1-2; 7 bases fit TRBD1. Trimming at V came to 2 bases and at J to 6 bases, leaving 15 bases not matched to a gene. This CDR3 comprises 17 residues. Per germline, CDR1 KGHSH and CDR2 LQKENI. CDR3 region: CASSPTLSDRVEHGYTF. DNA of the CDR3: TGTGCCAGCTCACCAACCTTATCCGACAGGGTAGAACATGGCTACACCTTC.

V is TRBV5-8 and J is TRBJ1-2; TRBD1 aligns across 7 bases. The CDR3 runs to 15 residues. The ends lost 4 bases at V and 2 bases at J; junction bases unmatched: 8. The germline V gene has CDR1 SGHTS and CDR2 YDEGEE. In nucleotides, the CDR3 is TGTGCCAGCAGCGTAAGACAGGGAAGGAACTATGGCTACACCTTC. Translation gives CASSVRQGRNYGYTF.

This chain links TRBV27 with TRBJ1-6, with TRBD1 identical over 8 bases. Germline values: CDR1 MNHEY, CDR2 SMNVEV (reference sequence). Trimming at V came to 6 bases and at J to 8 bases, leaving 9 bases not matched to a gene. The CDR3 runs 15 residues. The CDR3 here is CASRDTGGIYSPLHF. CDR3 nucleotides: TGTGCCAGCAGAGACACAGGGGGAATTTATTCACCCCTCCACTTT.

This clone was observed a handful of times. The J gene is TRBJ2-7, the V gene TRBV18; no definite D call. The CDR3 consists of 15 residues. V was pared by 1 base and J by 1 base, with 11 bases between. Germline V lookup: CDR1 KGHSH, CDR2 LQKENI. This CDR3 reads CASSPLPRPSYEQYF. The CDR3 DNA follows: TGTGCCAGCTCACCACTCCCGCGGCCTTCCTACGAGCAGTACTTC.

This clone appeared once. V usage is TRBV6-5 and J usage is TRBJ1-1, with D maybe TRBD1 (5 bases). The germline CDR1 and CDR2 sequences are MNHEY and SVGAGI. Trimming took off 2 bases at V and 5 bases at J, with 18 bases between the two ends. The CDR3 is 16 residues long. CDR3 loop: CASSYTGHGGMTEAFF. The CDR3 coding sequence is TGTGCCAGCAGTTACACAGGACACGGGGGTATGACTGAAGCTTTCTTT.

The chain is built from TRBV5-4 and TRBJ1-1, with D possibly TRBD1 on 5 matching bases. Germline V gives CDR1 SGHNT, CDR2 YYREEE (reference sequence). The CDR3 totals 14 residues. V was pared by 1 base and J by 5 bases, with 12 bases between. The CDR3 DNA is TGTGCCAGCAGCTTGCCAGGGTCGAGAACTGAAGCTTTCTTT. It specifies CASSLPGSRTEAFF. The full variable domain, rest sourced from reference TRBV5-4 and TRBJ1-1, is ETGVTQSPTHLIKTRGQQVTLRCSSQSGHNTVSWYQQALGQGPQFIFQYYREEENGRGNFPPRFSGLQFPNYSSELNVNALELDDSALYLCASSLPGSRTEAFFGQGTRLTVV.

The chain couples TRBV28 to TRBJ1-1, with a tentative D call TRBD1 (5 bases). The CDR3 totals 12 residues. Germline V CDR1 and CDR2: MDHEN, SYDVKM. V gave up 3 bases and J gave up 10 bases, with 12 bases separating them. The CDR3 region has the DNA TGTGCCAGCAGTTTGGAGGGGCGAGTAGCTTTCTTT. Protein sequence: CASSLEGRVAFF.

This chain links TRBV5-4 with TRBJ2-7, with D perhaps TRBD1 (5 bases). V was shortened by 3 bases and J by 5 bases, with 18 bases between the two germline ends. CDR1 SGHNT and CDR2 YYREEE come from the germline V gene (reference sequence). This CDR3 is built from 15 residues. The CDR3 DNA reads TGTGCCAGCAGCTCCCGCCGGGCAGGGCCCAACGAGCAGTACTTC. Translated: CASSSRRAGPNEQYF.

The chain combines TRBV4-2 with TRBJ1-5; D not resolved. The germline V and J ends were trimmed by 1 base and 0 bases, with 19 bases remaining between them. This CDR3 is 19 amino acids long. Germline loops: CDR1 LGHNA, CDR2 YNFKEQ. The CDR3 reads CASSQGPGVGEYSNQPQHF. The CDR3 DNA reads as TGTGCCAGCAGCCAAGGCCCCGGGGTAGGCGAATATAGCAATCAGCCCCAGCATTTT.

This clone was observed a single time. The chain recombines TRBV6-4 with TRBJ1-2; possibly TRBD1 for D (6 bases). CDR3 size: 14 residues. Germline lookup yields CDR1 MRHNA and CDR2 SNTAGT. V was trimmed by 3 bases and J by 7 bases, leaving 15 bases between them. The CDR3 DNA follows: TGTGCCAGCAGTGAACCCAGGGGAGGGGTTGGCTACACCTTC. Its translation is CASSEPRGGVGYTF.

This clone was detected only once. This sequence joins TRBV28 and TRBJ1-2; no clear D gene. Trimming removed 4 bases from V and 1 base from J, with 7 bases in between. The CDR3 extends over 13 amino acids. CDR1 is MDHEN, CDR2 SYDVKM, per germline. CDR3 loop: CASSSPNNYGYTF. CDR3 nucleotide sequence: TGTGCCAGCAGTTCCCCTAATAACTATGGCTACACCTTC.

The rearrangement joins TRBV29-1 to TRBJ1-2; unclear D gene. CDR3 size: 12 residues. Germline CDR1 SQVTM, CDR2 ANQGSEA. The V gene lost 3 bases and the J gene lost 8 bases, with 13 bases spanning the gap. The CDR3, as DNA: TGCAGCGTTGATTCCCCGAATCGGGGCTACACCTTC. It translates to CSVDSPNRGYTF.

The rearrangement uses TRBV10-2 and TRBJ2-1; 8 nucleotides agree with TRBD1. Germline-derived CDR1 and CDR2 are WSHSY and SAAADI. J gave up 1 base and V 6 bases, and 11 bases lay outside the gene matches. CDR3 length equals 17 residues. CDR3 in amino acids: CASRVPLGQGSYNEQFF. CDR3 DNA: TGCGCCAGCAGGGTCCCGCTAGGACAGGGATCCTACAATGAGCAGTTCTTC.

The V call is TRBV4-1, the J call TRBJ1-4; D possibly corresponds to TRBD1 (6 bases). Germline V gene sequence: CDR1 MGHRA, CDR2 YSYEKL. V dropped 0 bases and J dropped 7 bases, with 12 bases sitting between them. The CDR3 consists of 15 residues. DNA for the CDR3: TGCGCCAGCAGCCAAGACTGGACAGCGTTTGAAAAACTGTTTTTT. It specifies CASSQDWTAFEKLFF.

In DNA, the CDR3 is TGCGCCAGCAGCCCCCTAGGTCGAGTAGCGGGAGGCGGGACGCAGTATTTT. Its translation: CASSPLGRVAGGGTQYF. The chain is built from TRBV4-1 and TRBJ2-3; the match to TRBD2 covers 10 bases. The CDR3 runs to 17 residues. V dropped 4 bases and J dropped 9; count of bases not matched to a gene: 16. The germline V gene encodes CDR1 MGHRA and CDR2 YSYEKL.

This clone occurred a few times. CDR3 DNA: TGTGCCAGCAGCCAAGCCTACCGGGAGACCCAGTACTTC. Encoded protein: CASSQAYRETQYF. The genes are TRBV4-2 and TRBJ2-5, with D unresolved. Germline loops: CDR1 LGHNA, CDR2 YNFKEQ. The CDR3 has 13 residues. Between the trimmed V and J ends, which lost 1 base and 5 bases, there was a span of 8 bases.

Regarding this clone: Sequence at one end of the junction differs from germline and may be a read error. V gene TRBV7-7 combines with J gene TRBJ2-5; tentative D call: TRBD2 (6 bases). The CDR3 extends over 13 amino acids. CDR1 and CDR2 (germline): SSHAT, FNYEAQ (reference sequence). This chain's CDR3 is CASSSGLSETQYF. DNA for the CDR3: TGTGCTAGCAGCTCGGGACTTTCAGAGACCCAGTACTTC.

V is TRBV19 and J is TRBJ2-7, with TRBD1 identical over 9 bases. Germline V gene lookup returns CDR1 LNHDA and CDR2 SQIVND (reference sequence). This CDR3 has 14 residues. Trimming removed 5 bases from V and 2 bases from J; junction bases left unmatched: 4. CDR3 sequence: CASSAGTGPYEQYF. CDR3 coding DNA: TGTGCCAGTAGTGCCGGGACAGGGCCCTACGAGCAGTACTTC.